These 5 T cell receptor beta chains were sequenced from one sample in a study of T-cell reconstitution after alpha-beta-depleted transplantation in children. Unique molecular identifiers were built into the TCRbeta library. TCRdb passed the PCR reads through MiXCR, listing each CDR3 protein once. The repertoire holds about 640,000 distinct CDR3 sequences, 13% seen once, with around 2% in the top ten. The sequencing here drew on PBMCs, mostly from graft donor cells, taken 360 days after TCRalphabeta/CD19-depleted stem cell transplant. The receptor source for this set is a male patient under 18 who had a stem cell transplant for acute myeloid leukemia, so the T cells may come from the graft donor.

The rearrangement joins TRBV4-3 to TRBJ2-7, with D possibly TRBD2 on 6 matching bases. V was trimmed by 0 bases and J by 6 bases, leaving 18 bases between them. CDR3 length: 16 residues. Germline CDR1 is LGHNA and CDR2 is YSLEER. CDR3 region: CASSQDSQLGGVEQYF. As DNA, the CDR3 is TGCGCCAGCAGCCAAGATTCGCAGCTGGGAGGAGTCGAGCAGTACTTC.

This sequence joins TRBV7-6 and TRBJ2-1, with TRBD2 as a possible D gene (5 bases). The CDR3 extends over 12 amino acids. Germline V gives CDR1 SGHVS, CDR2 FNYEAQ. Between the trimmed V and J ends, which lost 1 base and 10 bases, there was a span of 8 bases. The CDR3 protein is CASSLVGEEQFF. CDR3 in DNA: TGTGCCAGCAGCTTAGTCGGGGAAGAGCAGTTCTTC.

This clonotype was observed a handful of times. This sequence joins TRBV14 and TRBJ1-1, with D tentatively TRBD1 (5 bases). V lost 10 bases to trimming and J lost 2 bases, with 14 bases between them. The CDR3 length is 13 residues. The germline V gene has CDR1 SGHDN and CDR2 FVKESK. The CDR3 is CATAWGFNTEAFF. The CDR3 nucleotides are TGTGCCACCGCTTGGGGGTTCAACACTGAAGCTTTCTTT.

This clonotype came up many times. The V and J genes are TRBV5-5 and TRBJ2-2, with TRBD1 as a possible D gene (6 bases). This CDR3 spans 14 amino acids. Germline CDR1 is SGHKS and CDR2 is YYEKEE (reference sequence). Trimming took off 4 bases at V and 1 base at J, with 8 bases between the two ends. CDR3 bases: TGTGCCAGCAGCAAGGACAGGAACACCGGGGAGCTGTTTTTT. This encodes CASSKDRNTGELFF.

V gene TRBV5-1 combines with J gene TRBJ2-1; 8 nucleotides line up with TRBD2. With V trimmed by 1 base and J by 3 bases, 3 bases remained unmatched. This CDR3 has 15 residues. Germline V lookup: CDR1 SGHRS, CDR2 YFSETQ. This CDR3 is CASSLSGGDYNEQFF. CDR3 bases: TGCGCCAGCAGCTTGTCGGGGGGGGACTACAATGAGCAGTTCTTC.